This T cell receptor (beta chain) was recovered during a study of CD4+ T cells in melanoma. Regarding this clone: Its specificity is unknown.

Trimming shortened V by 6 bases and J by 10 bases, and 18 bases separated the two germline ends. The germline V gene has CDR1 MNHEY and CDR2 SVGAGI. The CDR3 is 13 amino acids. Broader study findings: Reportedly, melanoma neoantigen-specific CD4+ T cells showed varied differentiation states.

Sequenced by immunoSEQ multiplex PCR; TCRdb stores in-frame clones only, minus some. The sample holds some 150,000 clones, around nine tenths seen once. The chain couples TRBV6-5 to TRBJ1-2, with unresolved D. The source is a human donor with melanoma. CDR3: CASSLSYRYAYTF. CDR3 coding DNA: TGTGCCAGCAGCTTATCTTATCGGTACGCCTACACCTTC.